The 18 T cell receptor beta chains given below trace back to one sample, sequenced in a study of OX40 agonist ivuxolimab in advanced cancers. Libraries were prepared by immunoSEQ multiplex PCR; TCRdb keeps only in-frame clonotypes and omits some of them. The data hold 52,000 or so clones, with 88% observed a single time. Sequencing used CD4+ or CD8+ T cells sorted from blood, obtained in a trial of the OX40 agonist ivuxolimab. The receptors come from an adult with an advanced solid tumor such as melanoma, head and neck, liver or kidney cancer.

The chain combines TRBV5-1 with TRBJ2-2, with 12 bases fitting TRBD2. The CDR3 covers 17 residues. After removal of 6 bases from V and 4 bases from J, the junction contained 10 bases not matched to a gene. Germline CDR1 is SGHRS and CDR2 is YFSETQ. The CDR3 protein is CASTPAGLAGLTGELFF. CDR3 DNA: TGCGCCAGCACCCCGGCCGGACTAGCGGGGCTCACCGGGGAGCTGTTTTTT.

This chain uses TRBV7-3 with TRBJ1-1; the D is unclear. The CDR3 extends over 15 amino acids. V was cut by 5 bases and J by 0 bases, with 13 bases left in between. Germline CDR1 reads SGHTA; CDR2 reads FQGTGA. As DNA, the CDR3 is TGTGCCAGCAGCACGGGTGGTGCCATGAACACTGAAGCTTTCTTT. Translating gives CASSTGGAMNTEAFF.

The V and J genes are TRBV1 and TRBJ2-3; the table assigns TRBD2, which was not confirmed against the DNA. TRBV1 corresponds to a pseudogene. This CDR3 comprises 15 residues. CDR3 in amino acids: CTSSHGLAVTDTQYF. Here the CDR3 DNA reads TGCACCAGCAGCCATGGTTTAGCGGTGACAGATACGCAGTATTTT.

The chain couples TRBV14 to TRBJ1-4; D call uncertain. The germline V and J ends were trimmed by 3 bases and 0 bases, with 8 bases remaining between them. In germline, CDR1 is SGHDN, CDR2 FVKESK. This CDR3 has 15 amino acids. CDR3 sequence: CASSHVVATNEKLFF. The CDR3 region has the DNA TGTGCCAGCAGCCATGTTGTTGCAACTAATGAAAAACTGTTTTTT.

Only one count was recorded for this clone. This sequence joins TRBV28 and TRBJ2-2, with D possibly being TRBD1 (5 bases). Germline loops: CDR1 MDHEN, CDR2 SYDVKM. Trimming took 3 bases from V and 1 from J, leaving 12 bases between them. The CDR3 covers 16 residues. CDR3 amino acids: CASSLLLTGNTGELFF. The DNA of the CDR3 is TGTGCCAGCAGTTTGCTTCTAACAGGGAACACCGGGGAGCTGTTTTTT.

The V gene is TRBV27, the J gene TRBJ2-7, with D maybe TRBD2 (5 bases). There are 13 residues in the CDR3. The V end lost 3 bases, the J end lost 3 bases, and 9 bases lay between the germline ends. Germline lookup yields CDR1 MNHEY and CDR2 SMNVEV (reference sequence). The CDR3 DNA is TGTGCCAGCAGTTTCCTGGGAGTCTACGAGCAGTACTTC. Encoded protein: CASSFLGVYEQYF.

This clone was observed a single time. The chain carries TRBV18 and TRBJ2-1; 9 bases line up with TRBD2. Germline V gives CDR1 KGHSH, CDR2 LQKENI. V lost 6 bases and J lost 6; bases outside the gene matches: 12. The CDR3 has 16 amino acids. The CDR3, as DNA: TGTGCCAGCTCGCCGGTAGCGGGGGAACTGGGCAATGAGCAGTTCTTC. Its protein product is CASSPVAGELGNEQFF.

The gene calls are TRBV7-6 and TRBJ2-1, with TRBD2 as a possible D gene (6 bases). Germline CDR1 SGHVS, CDR2 FNYEAQ. The CDR3 is 16 residues long. Trimming stripped 3 bases from V and 0 bases from J, with 12 bases between. The CDR3 DNA sequence: TGTGCCAGCAGCTTTTTGCGGGAACCCTCCTACAATGAGCAGTTCTTC. It encodes CASSFLREPSYNEQFF.

The table lists this clone with a few counts. V usage is TRBV9 and J usage is TRBJ2-1; D is possibly TRBD1 or TRBD2 (5 bases each). The CDR3 extends over 16 amino acids. Germline V gene lookup returns CDR1 SGDLS and CDR2 YYNGEE. V lost 0 bases and J lost 1, with 11 bases in between. The CDR3 here is CASSVERGESYNEQFF. The DNA of the CDR3 is TGTGCCAGCAGCGTAGAGAGGGGAGAATCCTACAATGAGCAGTTCTTC.

V gene TRBV6-5 combines with J gene TRBJ1-1; a weak D match, TRBD1 (5 bases). CDR3 size: 15 residues. The V and J ends lost 0 bases and 0 bases respectively, with 8 bases between them. Germline V gene data show CDR1 as MNHEY and CDR2 as SVGAGI. CDR3 sequence (DNA): TGTGCCAGCAGTTACTCGACAGAAATGAACACTGAAGCTTTCTTT. Translation: CASSYSTEMNTEAFF.

V gene TRBV7-9 combines with J gene TRBJ2-1; D not certain. Trimming took off 1 base at V and 9 bases at J, with 13 bases between the two ends. The CDR3 has 14 residues. Germline assignment: CDR1 SEHNR and CDR2 FQNEAQ (reference sequence). CDR3 in amino acids: CASSLDPLGIEQFF. In nucleotides, the CDR3 is TGTGCCAGCAGCTTAGACCCTCTAGGGATTGAGCAGTTCTTC. Combining the CDR3 with reference TRBV7-9 and TRBJ2-1 gives the whole variable domain DTGVSQNPRHKITKRGQNVTFRCDPISEHNRLYWYRQTLGQGPEFLTYFQNEAQLEKSRLLSDRFSAERPKGSFSTLEIQRTEQGDSAMYLCASSLDPLGIEQFFGPGTRLTVL.

V is TRBV9 and J is TRBJ2-1; maybe TRBD2 (6 bases). CDR1 and CDR2 from the germline V gene are SGDLS and YYNGEE. The CDR3 has 15 amino acids. Deletions cut 2 bases from V and 3 bases from J, with 12 bases between. This CDR3 is CASSVFMGGYNEQFF. For the CDR3, the DNA is TGTGCCAGCAGCGTCTTTATGGGGGGCTACAATGAGCAGTTCTTC.

Within the sample, this clone is medium-sized. The chain recombines TRBV7-2 with TRBJ2-7; D is perhaps TRBD2 (5 bases). CDR1 SGHTA and CDR2 FQGNSA come from the germline V gene. V gave up 4 bases and J gave up 3 bases, with 10 bases separating them. The CDR3 sequence is 13 residues long. CDR3 amino acids: CASSSILDYEQYF. The CDR3, as DNA: TGTGCCAGCAGCTCCATACTAGACTACGAGCAGTACTTC.

The chain couples TRBV5-4 to TRBJ1-2; D call uncertain. Trimming left V 1 base short and J 1 base short, with 8 bases between. Germline V lookup: CDR1 SGHNT, CDR2 YYREEE (reference sequence). The CDR3 contains 14 residues. In nucleotides, the CDR3 is TGTGCCAGCAGCTTGATGTACAGTAACTATGGCTACACCTTC. As protein: CASSLMYSNYGYTF.

The V gene is TRBV5-8, the J gene TRBJ2-1; D uncertain. Germline CDR1 reads SGHTS; CDR2 reads YDEGEE. Trimming shortened V by 2 bases and J by 3 bases, and 9 bases separated the two germline ends. The CDR3 is made up of 14 amino acids. CDR3 loop: CASSFVGSYNEQFF. CDR3 nucleotide sequence: TGTGCCAGCAGCTTTGTCGGTAGCTACAATGAGCAGTTCTTC.

V usage is TRBV6-5 and J usage is TRBJ2-5; a weak D match, TRBD1 (6 bases). The CDR3 consists of 14 residues. V was trimmed by 5 bases and J by 3 bases, leaving 13 bases between them. Germline V gene sequence: CDR1 MNHEY, CDR2 SVGAGI. The CDR3 loop is CASSDHNREETQYF. The CDR3 coding sequence is TGTGCCAGCAGTGACCACAACAGGGAAGAGACCCAGTACTTC.

The chain recombines TRBV7-2 with TRBJ2-5, with D perhaps TRBD1 or TRBD2 (5 bases each). The CDR3 has 16 residues. Trimming pared 1 base from V and 3 bases from J, leaving 15 bases between. The germline CDR1 and CDR2 sequences are SGHTA and FQGNSA. This chain's CDR3 is CASSLGWDGSEETQYF. The DNA of the CDR3 is TGTGCCAGCAGCTTAGGGTGGGACGGATCGGAAGAGACCCAGTACTTC.

This sequence joins TRBV4-2 and TRBJ2-2; D perhaps matches TRBD2 (6 bases). The CDR3 loop spans 16 amino acids. Germline CDR1 reads LGHNA; CDR2 reads YNFKEQ. V gave up 1 base and J gave up 3 bases, with 12 bases separating them. The CDR3: CASSQGGLLYTGELFF. The CDR3 nucleotides read TGTGCCAGCAGCCAAGGGGGACTTCTATACACCGGGGAGCTGTTTTTT.